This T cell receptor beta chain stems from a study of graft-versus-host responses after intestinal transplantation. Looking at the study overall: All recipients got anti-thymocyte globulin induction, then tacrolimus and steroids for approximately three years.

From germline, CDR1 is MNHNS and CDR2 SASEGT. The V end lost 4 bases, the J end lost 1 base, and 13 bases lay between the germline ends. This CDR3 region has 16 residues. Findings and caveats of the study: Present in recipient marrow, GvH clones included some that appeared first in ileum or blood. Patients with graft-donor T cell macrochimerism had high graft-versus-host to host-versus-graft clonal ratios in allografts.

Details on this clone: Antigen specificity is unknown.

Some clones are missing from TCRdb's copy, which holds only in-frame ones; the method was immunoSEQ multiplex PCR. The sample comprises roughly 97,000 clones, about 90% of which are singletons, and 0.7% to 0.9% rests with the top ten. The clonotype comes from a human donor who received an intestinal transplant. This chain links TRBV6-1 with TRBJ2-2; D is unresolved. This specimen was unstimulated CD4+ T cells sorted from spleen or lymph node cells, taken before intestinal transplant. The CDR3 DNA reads TGTGCCAGCAGTGTAATCGGCGGATTGAACACCGGGGAGCTGTTTTTT. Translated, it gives CASSVIGGLNTGELFF.